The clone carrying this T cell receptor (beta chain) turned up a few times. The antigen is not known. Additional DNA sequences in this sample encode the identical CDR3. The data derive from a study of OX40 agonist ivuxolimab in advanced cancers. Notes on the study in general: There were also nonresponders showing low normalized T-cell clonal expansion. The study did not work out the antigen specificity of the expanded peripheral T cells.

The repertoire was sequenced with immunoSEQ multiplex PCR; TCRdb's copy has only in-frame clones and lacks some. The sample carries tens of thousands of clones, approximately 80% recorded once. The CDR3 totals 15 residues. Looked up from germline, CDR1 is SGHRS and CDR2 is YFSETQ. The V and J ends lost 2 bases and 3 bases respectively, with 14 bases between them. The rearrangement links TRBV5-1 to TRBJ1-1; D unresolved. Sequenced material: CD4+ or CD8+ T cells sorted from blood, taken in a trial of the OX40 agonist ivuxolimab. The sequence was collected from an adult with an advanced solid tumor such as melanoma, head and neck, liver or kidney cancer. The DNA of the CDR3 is TGCGCCAGCAGCTTAGGAGGAGATGCCCACACTGAAGCTTTCTTT. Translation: CASSLGGDAHTEAFF. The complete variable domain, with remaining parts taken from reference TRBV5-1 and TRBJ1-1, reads KAGVTQTPRYLIKTRGQQVTLSCSPISGHRSVSWYQQTPGQGLQFLFEYFSETQRNKGNFPGRFSGRQFSNSRSEMNVSTLELGDSALYLCASSLGGDAHTEAFFGQGTRLTVV.